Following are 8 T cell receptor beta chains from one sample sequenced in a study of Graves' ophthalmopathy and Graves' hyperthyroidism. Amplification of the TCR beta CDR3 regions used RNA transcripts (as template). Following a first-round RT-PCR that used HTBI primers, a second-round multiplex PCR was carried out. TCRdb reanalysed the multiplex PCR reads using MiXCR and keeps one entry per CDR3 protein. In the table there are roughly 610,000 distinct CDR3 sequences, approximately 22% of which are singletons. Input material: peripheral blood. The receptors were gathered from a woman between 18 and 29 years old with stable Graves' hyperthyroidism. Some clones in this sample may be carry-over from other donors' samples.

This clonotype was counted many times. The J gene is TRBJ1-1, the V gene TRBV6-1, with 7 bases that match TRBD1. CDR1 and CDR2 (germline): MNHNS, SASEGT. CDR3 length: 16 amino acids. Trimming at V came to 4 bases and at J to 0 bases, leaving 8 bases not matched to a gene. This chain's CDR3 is CASSAPNRGMNTEAFF. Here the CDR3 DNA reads TGTGCCAGCAGTGCCCCAAACAGGGGCATGAACACTGAAGCTTTCTTT.

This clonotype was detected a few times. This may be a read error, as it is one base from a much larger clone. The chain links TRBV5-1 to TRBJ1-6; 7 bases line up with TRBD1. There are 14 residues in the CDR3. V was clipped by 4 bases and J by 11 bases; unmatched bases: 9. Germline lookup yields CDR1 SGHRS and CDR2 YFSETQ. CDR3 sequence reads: CASSKTQGNPPLHF. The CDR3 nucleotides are TGCGCCAGCAGCAAGACACAGGGGAATCCACCCCTCCACTTT.

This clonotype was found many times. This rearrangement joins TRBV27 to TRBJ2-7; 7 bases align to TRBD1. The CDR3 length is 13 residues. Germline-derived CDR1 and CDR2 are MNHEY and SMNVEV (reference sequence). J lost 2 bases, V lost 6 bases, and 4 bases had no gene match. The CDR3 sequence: CASSPTGPYEQYF. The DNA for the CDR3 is TGTGCCAGCAGCCCGACAGGGCCCTACGAGCAGTACTTC.

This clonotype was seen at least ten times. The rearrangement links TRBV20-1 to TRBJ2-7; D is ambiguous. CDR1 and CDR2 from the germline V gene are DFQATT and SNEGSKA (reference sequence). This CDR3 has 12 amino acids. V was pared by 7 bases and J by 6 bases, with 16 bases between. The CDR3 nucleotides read TGCAGTGAGCAGACGGATTTGGGCGAGCAGTACTTC. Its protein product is CSEQTDLGEQYF.

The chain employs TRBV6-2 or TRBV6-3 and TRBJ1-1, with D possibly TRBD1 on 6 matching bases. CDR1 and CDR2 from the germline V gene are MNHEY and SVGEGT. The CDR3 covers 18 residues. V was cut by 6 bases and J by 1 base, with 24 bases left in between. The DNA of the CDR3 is TGTGCCAGCAGCCACTCCTTTTTCAGGGGTGGGGCGAACACTGAAGCTTTCTTT. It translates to CASSHSFFRGGANTEAFF.

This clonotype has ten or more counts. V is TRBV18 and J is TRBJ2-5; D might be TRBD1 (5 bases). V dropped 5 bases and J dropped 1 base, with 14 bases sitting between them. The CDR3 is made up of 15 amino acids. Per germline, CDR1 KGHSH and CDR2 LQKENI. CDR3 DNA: TGTGCCAGCTCAGATCAGGGTTGGTCCCAAGAGACCCAGTACTTC. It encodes CASSDQGWSQETQYF. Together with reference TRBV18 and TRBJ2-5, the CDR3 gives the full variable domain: NAGVMQNPRHLVRRRGQEARLRCSPMKGHSHVYWYRQLPEEGLKFMVYLQKENIIDESGMPKERFSAEFPKEGPSILRIQQVVRGDSAAYFCASSDQGWSQETQYFGPGTRLLVL.

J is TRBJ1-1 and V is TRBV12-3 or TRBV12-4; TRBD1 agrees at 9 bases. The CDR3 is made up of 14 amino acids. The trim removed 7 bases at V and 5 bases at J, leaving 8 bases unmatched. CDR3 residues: CASNRQGGGTEAFF. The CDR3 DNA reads TGTGCCAGCAATAGACAGGGGGGAGGGACTGAAGCTTTCTTT.

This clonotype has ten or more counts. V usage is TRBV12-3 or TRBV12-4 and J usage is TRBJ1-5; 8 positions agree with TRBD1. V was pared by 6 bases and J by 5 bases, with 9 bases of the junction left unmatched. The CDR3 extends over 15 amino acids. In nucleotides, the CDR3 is TGTGCCAGCAGACTAGACAGGGGTGGAGATCAGCCCCAGCATTTT. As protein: CASRLDRGGDQPQHF.